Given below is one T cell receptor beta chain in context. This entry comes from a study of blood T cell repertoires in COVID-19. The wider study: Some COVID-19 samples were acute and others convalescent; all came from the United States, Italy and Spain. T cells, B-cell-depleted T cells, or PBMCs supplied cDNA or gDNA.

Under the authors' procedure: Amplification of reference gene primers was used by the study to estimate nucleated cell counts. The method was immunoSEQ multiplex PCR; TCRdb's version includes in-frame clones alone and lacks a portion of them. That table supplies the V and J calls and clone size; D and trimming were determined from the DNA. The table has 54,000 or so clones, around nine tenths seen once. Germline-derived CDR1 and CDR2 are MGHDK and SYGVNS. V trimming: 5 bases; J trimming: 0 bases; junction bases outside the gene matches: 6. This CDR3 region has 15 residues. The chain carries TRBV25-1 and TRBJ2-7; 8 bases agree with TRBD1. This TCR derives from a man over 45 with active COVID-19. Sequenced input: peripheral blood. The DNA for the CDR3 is TGTGCCAGCAGTATCGACAGGGGCTCCTCCTACGAGCAGTACTTC. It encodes CASSIDRGSSYEQYF.